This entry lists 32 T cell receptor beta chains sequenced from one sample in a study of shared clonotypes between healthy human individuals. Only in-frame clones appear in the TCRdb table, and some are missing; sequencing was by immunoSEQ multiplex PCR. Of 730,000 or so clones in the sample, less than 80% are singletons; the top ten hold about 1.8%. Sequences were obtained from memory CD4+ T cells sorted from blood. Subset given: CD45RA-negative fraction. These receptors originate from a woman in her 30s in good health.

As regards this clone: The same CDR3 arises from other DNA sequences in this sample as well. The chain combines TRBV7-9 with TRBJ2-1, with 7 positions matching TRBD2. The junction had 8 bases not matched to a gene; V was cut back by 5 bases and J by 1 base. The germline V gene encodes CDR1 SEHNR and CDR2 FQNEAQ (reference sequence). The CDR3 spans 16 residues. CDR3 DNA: TGTGCCAGCAGCCCTCGCGGCGGGAGTTCCTACAATGAGCAGTTCTTC. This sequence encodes CASSPRGGSSYNEQFF.

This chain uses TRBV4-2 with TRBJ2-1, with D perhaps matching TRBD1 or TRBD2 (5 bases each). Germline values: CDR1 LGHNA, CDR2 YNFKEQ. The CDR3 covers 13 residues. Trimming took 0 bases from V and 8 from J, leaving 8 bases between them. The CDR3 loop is CASSQERGHEQFF. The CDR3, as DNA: TGTGCCAGCAGCCAAGAACGGGGCCATGAGCAGTTCTTC.

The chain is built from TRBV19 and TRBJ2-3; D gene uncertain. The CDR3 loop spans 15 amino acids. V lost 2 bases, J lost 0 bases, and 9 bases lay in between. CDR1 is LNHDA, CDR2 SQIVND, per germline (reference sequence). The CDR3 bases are TGTGCCAGTAGTATAATGGCAGCTAGCACAGATACGCAGTATTTT. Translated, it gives CASSIMAASTDTQYF.

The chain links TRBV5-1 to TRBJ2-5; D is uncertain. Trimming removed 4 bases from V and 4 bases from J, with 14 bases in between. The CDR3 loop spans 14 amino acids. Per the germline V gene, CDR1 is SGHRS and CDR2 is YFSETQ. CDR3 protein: CASSDRRGGETQYF. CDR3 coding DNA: TGCGCCAGCAGCGACCGGCGAGGTGGAGAGACCCAGTACTTC.

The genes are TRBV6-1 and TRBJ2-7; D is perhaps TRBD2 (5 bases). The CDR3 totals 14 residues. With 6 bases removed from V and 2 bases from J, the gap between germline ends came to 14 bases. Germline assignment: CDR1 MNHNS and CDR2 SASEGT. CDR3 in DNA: TGTGCCAGCAGGAGGGTCCCCGAGACCTACGAGCAGTACTTC. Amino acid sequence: CASRRVPETYEQYF.

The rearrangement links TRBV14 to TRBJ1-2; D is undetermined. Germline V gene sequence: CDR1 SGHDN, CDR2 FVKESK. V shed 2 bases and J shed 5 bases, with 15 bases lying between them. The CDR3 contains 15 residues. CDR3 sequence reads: CASSQHATPKYGYTF. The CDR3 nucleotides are TGTGCCAGCAGCCAACATGCAACGCCGAAATATGGCTACACCTTC.

CDR3 in DNA: TGTGCCAGCAGCTTATCCGACGGGAACACTGAAGCTTTCTTT. It yields the protein CASSLSDGNTEAFF. This rearrangement joins TRBV7-9 to TRBJ1-1, with no clear D. V lost 2 bases and J 1 base, leaving 8 bases between the germline ends. This CDR3 region has 14 residues. Looked up from germline, CDR1 is SEHNR and CDR2 is FQNEAQ (reference sequence).

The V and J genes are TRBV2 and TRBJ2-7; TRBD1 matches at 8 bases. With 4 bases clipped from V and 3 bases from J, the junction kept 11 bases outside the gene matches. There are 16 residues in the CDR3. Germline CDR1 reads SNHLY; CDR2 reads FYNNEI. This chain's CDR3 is CASSGRGRGRLYEQYF. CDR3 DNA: TGTGCCAGCAGTGGTCGTGGCAGGGGGCGTCTCTACGAGCAGTACTTC.

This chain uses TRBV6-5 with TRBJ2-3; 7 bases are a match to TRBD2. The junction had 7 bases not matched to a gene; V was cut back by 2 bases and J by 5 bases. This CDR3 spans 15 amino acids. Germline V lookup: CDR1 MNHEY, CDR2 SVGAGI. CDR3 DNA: TGTGCCAGCAGTTACGGGGCGGGAGCGGAAGATACGCAGTATTTT. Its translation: CASSYGAGAEDTQYF.

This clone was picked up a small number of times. CDR3 in DNA: TGTGCCAGCAGTTCCGAGCGGGTATCCTACAATGAGCAGTTCTTC. Amino acids: CASSSERVSYNEQFF. V usage is TRBV25-1 and J usage is TRBJ2-1; D might be TRBD2 (6 bases). The ends were cut back, 5 bases at V and 1 base at J, with 12 bases in the middle. Germline V gene data show CDR1 as MGHDK and CDR2 as SYGVNS. This CDR3 is 15 amino acids long.

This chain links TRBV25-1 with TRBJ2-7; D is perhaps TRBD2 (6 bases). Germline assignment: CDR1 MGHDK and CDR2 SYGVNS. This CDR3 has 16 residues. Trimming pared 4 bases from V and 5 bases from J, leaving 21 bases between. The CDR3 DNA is TGTGCCAGCAGTGGGCGGGGCAGGCCGTTTGGGGACGAGCAGTACTTC. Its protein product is CASSGRGRPFGDEQYF.

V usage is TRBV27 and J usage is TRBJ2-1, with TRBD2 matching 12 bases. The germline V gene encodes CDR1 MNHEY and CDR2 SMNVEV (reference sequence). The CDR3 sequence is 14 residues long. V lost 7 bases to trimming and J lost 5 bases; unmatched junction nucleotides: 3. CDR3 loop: CASKLAGGHNEQFF. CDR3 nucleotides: TGTGCCAGCAAACTAGCGGGAGGACACAATGAGCAGTTCTTC.

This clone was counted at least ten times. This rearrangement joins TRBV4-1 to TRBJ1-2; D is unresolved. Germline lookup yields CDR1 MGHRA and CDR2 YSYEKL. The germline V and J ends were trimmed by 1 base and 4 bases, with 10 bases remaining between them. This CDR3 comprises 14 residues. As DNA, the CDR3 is TGCGCCAGCAGCCAAGGACCGGAGACCTATGGCTACACCTTC. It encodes CASSQGPETYGYTF.

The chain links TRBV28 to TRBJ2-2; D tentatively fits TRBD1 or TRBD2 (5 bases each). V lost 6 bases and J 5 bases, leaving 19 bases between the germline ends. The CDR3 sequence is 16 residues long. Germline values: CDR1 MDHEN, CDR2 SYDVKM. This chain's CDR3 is CASRNQGTRTTGELFF. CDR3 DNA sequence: TGTGCCAGCAGGAATCAAGGGACGAGGACAACCGGGGAGCTGTTTTTT.

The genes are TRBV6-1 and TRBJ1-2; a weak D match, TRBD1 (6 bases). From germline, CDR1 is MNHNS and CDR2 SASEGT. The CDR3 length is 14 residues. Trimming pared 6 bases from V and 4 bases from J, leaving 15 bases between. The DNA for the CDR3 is TGTGCCAGCAGGGTAGTAGGACAGTCCTATGGCTACACCTTC. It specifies CASRVVGQSYGYTF.

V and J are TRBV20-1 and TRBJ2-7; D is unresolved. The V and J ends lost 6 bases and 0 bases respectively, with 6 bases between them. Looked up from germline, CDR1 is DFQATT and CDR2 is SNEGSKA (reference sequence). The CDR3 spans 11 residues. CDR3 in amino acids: CSAQYSYEQYF. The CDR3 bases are TGCAGTGCCCAGTACTCCTACGAGCAGTACTTC.

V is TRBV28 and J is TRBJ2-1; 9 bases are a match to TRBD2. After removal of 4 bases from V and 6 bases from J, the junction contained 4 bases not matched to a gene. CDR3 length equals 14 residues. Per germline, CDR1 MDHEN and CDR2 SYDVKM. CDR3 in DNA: TGTGCCAGCAGTTATAGCGGGAGACGCAATGAGCAGTTCTTC. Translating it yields CASSYSGRRNEQFF.

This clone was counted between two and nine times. The DNA of the CDR3 is TGTGCCAGCAGCTTAGGTCCGGTCAGGGAAGCCGGCTACACCTTC. It codes for CASSLGPVREAGYTF. V gene TRBV11-2 combines with J gene TRBJ1-2; TRBD1 might be the D (5 bases). This CDR3 comprises 15 residues. The V gene's germline CDR1 is SGHAT and CDR2 FQNNGV. Trimming took off 1 base at V and 8 bases at J, with 17 bases between the two ends.

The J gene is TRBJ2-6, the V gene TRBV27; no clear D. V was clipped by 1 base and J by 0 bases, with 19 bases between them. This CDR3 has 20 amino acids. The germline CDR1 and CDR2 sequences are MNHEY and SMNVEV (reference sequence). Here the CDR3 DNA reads TGTGCCAGCAGTTTATGGGCCCCCCCCCGCCGGAGCTCTGGGGCCAACGTCCTGACTTTC. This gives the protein CASSLWAPPRRSSGANVLTF.

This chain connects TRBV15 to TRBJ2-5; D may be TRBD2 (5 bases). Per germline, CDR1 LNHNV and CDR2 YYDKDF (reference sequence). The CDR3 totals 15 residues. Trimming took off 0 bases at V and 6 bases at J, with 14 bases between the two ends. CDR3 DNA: TGTGCCACCAGCAGAGATCGGGGTACCGGTCAGACCCAGTACTTC. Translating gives CATSRDRGTGQTQYF.

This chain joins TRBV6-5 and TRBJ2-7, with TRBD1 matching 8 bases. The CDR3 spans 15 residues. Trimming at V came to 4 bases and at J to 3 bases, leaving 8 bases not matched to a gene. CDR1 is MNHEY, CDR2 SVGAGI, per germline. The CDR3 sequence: CASSSPRTGSYEQYF. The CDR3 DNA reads TGTGCCAGCAGTTCACCCCGGACAGGGAGCTACGAGCAGTACTTC.

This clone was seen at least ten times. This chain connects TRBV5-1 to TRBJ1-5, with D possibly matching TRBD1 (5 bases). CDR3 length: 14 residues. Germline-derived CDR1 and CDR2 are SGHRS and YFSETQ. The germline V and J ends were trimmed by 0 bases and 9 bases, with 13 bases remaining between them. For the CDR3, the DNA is TGCGCCAGCAGCTTGGAGCAGGGAATCCCGCCCCAGCATTTT. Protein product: CASSLEQGIPPQHF.

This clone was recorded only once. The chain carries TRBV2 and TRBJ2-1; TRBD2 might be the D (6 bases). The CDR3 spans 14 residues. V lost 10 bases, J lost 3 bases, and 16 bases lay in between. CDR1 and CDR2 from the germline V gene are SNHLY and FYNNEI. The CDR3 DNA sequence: TGTGCCACCTCAATAGCGGCTCGCTACAATGAGCAGTTCTTC. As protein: CATSIAARYNEQFF.

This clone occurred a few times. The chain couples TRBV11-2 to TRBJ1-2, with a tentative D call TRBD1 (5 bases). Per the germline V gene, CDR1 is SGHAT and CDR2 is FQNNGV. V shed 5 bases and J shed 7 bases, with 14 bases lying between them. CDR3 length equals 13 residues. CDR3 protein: CASSPYGTAGYTF. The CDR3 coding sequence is TGTGCCAGCAGCCCTTACGGGACTGCTGGCTACACCTTC. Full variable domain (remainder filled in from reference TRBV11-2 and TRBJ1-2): EAGVAQSPRYKIIEKRQSVAFWCNPISGHATLYWYQQILGQGPKLLIQFQNNGVVDDSQLPKDRFSAERLKGVDSTLKIQPAKLEDSAVYLCASSPYGTAGYTFGSGTRLTVV.

DNA for the CDR3: TGTGCCAGCAGCGCCACGGTCTCTGGGGCCAACGTCCTGACTTTC. As protein: CASSATVSGANVLTF. The V and J genes are TRBV7-3 and TRBJ2-6, with D unclear. V was pared by 5 bases and J by 0 bases, with 8 bases between. Germline V lookup: CDR1 SGHTA, CDR2 FQGTGA. There are 15 residues in the CDR3.

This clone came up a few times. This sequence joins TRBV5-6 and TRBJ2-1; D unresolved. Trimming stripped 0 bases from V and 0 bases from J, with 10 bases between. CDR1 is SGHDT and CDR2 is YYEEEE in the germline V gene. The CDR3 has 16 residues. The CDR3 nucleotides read TGTGCCAGCAGCTTGGGGTTCCCGAGCTCCTACAATGAGCAGTTCTTC. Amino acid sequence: CASSLGFPSSYNEQFF.

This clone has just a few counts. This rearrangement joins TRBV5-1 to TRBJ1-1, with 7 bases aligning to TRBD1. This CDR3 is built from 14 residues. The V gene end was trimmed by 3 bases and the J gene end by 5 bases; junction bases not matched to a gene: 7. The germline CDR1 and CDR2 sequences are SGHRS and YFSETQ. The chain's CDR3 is CASSSGQAATEAFF. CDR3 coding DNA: TGCGCCAGCAGCTCCGGACAGGCAGCAACTGAAGCTTTCTTT. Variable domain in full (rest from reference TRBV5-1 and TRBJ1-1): KAGVTQTPRYLIKTRGQQVTLSCSPISGHRSVSWYQQTPGQGLQFLFEYFSETQRNKGNFPGRFSGRQFSNSRSEMNVSTLELGDSALYLCASSSGQAATEAFFGQGTRLTVV.

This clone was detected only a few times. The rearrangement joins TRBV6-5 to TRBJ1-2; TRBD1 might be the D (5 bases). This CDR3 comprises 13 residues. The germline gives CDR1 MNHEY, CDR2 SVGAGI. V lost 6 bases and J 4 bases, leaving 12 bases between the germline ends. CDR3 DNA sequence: TGTGCCAGCAGCCCCTCGGACATCTATGGCTACACCTTC. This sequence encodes CASSPSDIYGYTF.

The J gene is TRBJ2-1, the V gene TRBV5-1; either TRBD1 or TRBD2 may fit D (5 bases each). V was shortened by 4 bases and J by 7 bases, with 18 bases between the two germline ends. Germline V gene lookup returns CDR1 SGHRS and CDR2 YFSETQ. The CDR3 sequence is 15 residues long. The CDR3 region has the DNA TGCGCCAGCAGCCGGGGCCAAGGCGATGGGAATGAGCAGTTCTTC. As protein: CASSRGQGDGNEQFF.

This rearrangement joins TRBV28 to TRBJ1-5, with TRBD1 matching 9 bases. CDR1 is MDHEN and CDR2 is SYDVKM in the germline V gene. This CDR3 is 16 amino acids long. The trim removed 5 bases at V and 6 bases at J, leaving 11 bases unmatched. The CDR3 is CASSTQTGGLGQPQHF. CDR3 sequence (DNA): TGTGCCAGCAGTACTCAGACAGGGGGTCTGGGTCAGCCCCAGCATTTT.

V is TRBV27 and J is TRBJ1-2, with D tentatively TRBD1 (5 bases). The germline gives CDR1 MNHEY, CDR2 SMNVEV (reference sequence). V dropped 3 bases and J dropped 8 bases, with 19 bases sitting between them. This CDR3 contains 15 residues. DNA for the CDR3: TGTGCCAGCAGTTTTTCCGCAGGGAGGTTGAGCGGCTACACCTTC. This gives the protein CASSFSAGRLSGYTF.

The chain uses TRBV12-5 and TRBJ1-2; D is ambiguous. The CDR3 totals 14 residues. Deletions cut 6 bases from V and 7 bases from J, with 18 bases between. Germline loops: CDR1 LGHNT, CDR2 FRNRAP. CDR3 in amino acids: CASGPSFSFSGYTF. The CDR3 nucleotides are TGTGCTAGTGGCCCATCATTCTCATTTAGTGGCTACACCTTC.